The entry below describes one T cell receptor beta chain. The target antigen is unknown. The record originates from a study of T cells in Graves' hyperthyroidism and ophthalmopathy. As for the study in general: Peripheral blood was acquired at first diagnosis, ahead of any therapy whatsoever.

Regarding the study as a whole: Blood also held most thyroid clonotypes expanded beyond 0.001.

Trimming cost V 1 base and J 7 bases; bases outside gene matches: 3. From germline, CDR1 is LNHDA and CDR2 SQIVND (reference sequence). CDR3 length: 13 amino acids. Template material for amplifying TCR beta CDR3 regions consisted of RNA transcripts. The HTBI primer set was used in a first-round RT-PCR of the TCR CDR3. TCRdb called the multiplex PCR reads again in MiXCR, with one record for every CDR3 protein. The data hold about 640,000 distinct CDR3 sequences, with more than 14% observed a single time. The rearrangement uses TRBV19 and TRBJ2-7; 8 bases agree with TRBD1. Sequenced: blood. The sequence was obtained from a woman between 45 and 65 years old with Graves' ophthalmopathy. The CDR3 nucleotides are TGTGCCAGTAGTATAGGTACAGGGGGTGAGCAGTACTTC. It codes for CASSIGTGGEQYF.